These 27 T cell receptor beta chains originate from one sample sequenced in a study of T cell responses to AZD1222 COVID-19 vaccine (dated by TCRdb to about 2021). The library was built by means of the immunoSEQ multiplex PCR assay. Not all clones reach the TCRdb copy of this immuneACCESS table, which keeps in-frame sequences only. Checked studies attribute under half of the gap to unresolved V genes and leave the rest unexplained. Recorded for this sample are some 280,000 clones; approximately 94% of them occurred a single time. The biggest ten clones account for 0.55% of the sample. Sample time point, as interpreted from the label and publication: about 28 days (+/-7) after the second vaccine dose. Here the sequenced sample was peripheral blood, taken 28 days after the second AZD1222 dose. These receptors were taken from an adult who received the AZD1222 COVID-19 vaccine.

The V gene is TRBV2, the J gene TRBJ2-5, with TRBD2 matching 9 bases. Germline CDR1 reads SNHLY; CDR2 reads FYNNEI. The CDR3 sequence is 12 residues long. With V trimmed by 9 bases and J by 5 bases, 4 bases remained unmatched. The chain's CDR3 is CASAGGGETQYF. DNA for the CDR3: TGTGCCAGTGCGGGAGGGGGGGAGACCCAGTACTTC.

Comments on this clone: At one end the junction does not follow the germline gene, possibly because of a read error. The CDR3 nucleotides read TGTGCTAGCAGCTTAGGTAGCAGCAATGAGCAGTTCTTC. The encoded protein is CASSLGSSNEQFF. The chain carries TRBV7-7 and TRBJ2-1; D is undetermined. Germline V gene data show CDR1 as SSHAT and CDR2 as FNYEAQ (reference sequence). The CDR3 extends over 13 amino acids. Full variable domain (remainder filled in from reference TRBV7-7 and TRBJ2-1): GAGVSQSPRYKVTKRGQDVTLRCDPISSHATLYWYQQALGQGPEFLTYFNYEAQPDKSGLPSDRFSAERPEGSISTLTIQRTEQRDSAMYRCASSLGSSNEQFFGPGTRLTVL.

The rearrangement joins TRBV2 to TRBJ2-2, with D perhaps TRBD1 (5 bases). This CDR3 comprises 14 residues. The V end was cut by 4 bases, the J end by 8 bases, with 14 bases between. Germline V gene sequence: CDR1 SNHLY, CDR2 FYNNEI. In nucleotides, the CDR3 is TGTGCCAGCAGTGGGACAAAGGGGCGAGGGGAGCTGTTTTTT. It is translated as CASSGTKGRGELFF.

The gene calls are TRBV5-1 and TRBJ2-5; D is uncertain. The CDR3 sequence is 12 residues long. The germline V gene has CDR1 SGHRS and CDR2 YFSETQ. The V end was cut by 4 bases, the J end by 2 bases, with 6 bases between. CDR3 DNA: TGCGCCAGCAGCGTACAACAAGAGACCCAGTACTTC. Its translation: CASSVQQETQYF.

Only a few counts were recorded for this clone. This sequence joins TRBV3-1 (or the pseudogene TRBV3-2) and TRBJ1-5; the D is unclear. The CDR3 runs 14 residues. V lost 5 bases and J lost 5, with 13 bases in between. Germline V gives CDR1 LGHDT, CDR2 YNNKEL (reference sequence). In DNA, the CDR3 is TGTGCCAGCAGCTCCGGACTAAAGGATCAGCCCCAGCATTTT. This sequence encodes CASSSGLKDQPQHF.

This clone appeared a few times. This chain uses TRBV6-5 with TRBJ1-4, with TRBD1 matching over 8 bases. The length of the CDR3 is 15 residues. J gave up 4 bases and V 10 bases, and 11 bases lay outside the gene matches. Germline CDR1 and CDR2: MNHEY and SVGAGI. The CDR3 reads CATSGGHRSNEKLFF. CDR3 nucleotide sequence: TGTGCCACCTCAGGGGGCCATCGGAGTAATGAAAAACTGTTTTTT.

This clone was seen just once. The gene calls are TRBV5-4 and TRBJ2-7; 7 bases agree with TRBD1. CDR3 length equals 15 residues. Per germline, CDR1 SGHNT and CDR2 YYREEE (reference sequence). J was trimmed by 6 bases and V by 1 base; bases with no gene match: 10. CDR3 residues: CASSLRTQGIGEQYF. The CDR3 DNA reads as TGTGCCAGCAGCTTGAGGACACAGGGGATCGGCGAGCAGTACTTC.

This clone was detected only once. The chain recombines TRBV2 with TRBJ2-2; D may correspond to TRBD1 or TRBD2 (6 bases each). The CDR3 spans 15 residues. Germline V CDR1 and CDR2: SNHLY, FYNNEI. V lost 4 bases and J lost 2, with 11 bases in between. The CDR3 DNA is TGTGCCAGCAGTGGCGGGACACTCAACACCGGGGAGCTGTTTTTT. It specifies CASSGGTLNTGELFF.

The gene calls are TRBV7-2 and TRBJ1-5; D gene uncertain. The V end lost 6 bases, the J end lost 2 bases, and 8 bases lay between the germline ends. The CDR3 extends over 13 amino acids. The germline gives CDR1 SGHTA, CDR2 FQGNSA. The CDR3 loop reads CASSSTGNQPQHF. The DNA for the CDR3 is TGTGCCAGCAGTTCTACAGGCAATCAGCCCCAGCATTTT.

V is TRBV6-2 or TRBV6-3 and J is TRBJ2-7; 8 bases map to TRBD2. Germline trimming cut 1 base from V and 6 bases from J; bases unmatched to any gene: 11. The CDR3 is 16 residues long. CDR1 MNHEY and CDR2 SVGEGT come from the germline V gene. CDR3 coding DNA: TGTGCCAGCAGTTACTATTTCTCAGCGGGAGAAGGCGAGCAGTACTTC. Encoded protein: CASSYYFSAGEGEQYF.

V gene TRBV7-9 combines with J gene TRBJ2-1; D is unclear. The CDR3 runs 11 residues. V was trimmed by 1 base and J by 9 bases, leaving 4 bases between them. Germline values: CDR1 SEHNR, CDR2 FQNEAQ (reference sequence). The CDR3 loop reads CASSLVGEQFF. DNA for the CDR3: TGTGCCAGCAGCTTAGTTGGTGAGCAGTTCTTC.

As to this clone: This CDR3 is also generated by other DNA sequences in the sample. The CDR3 nucleotides are TGTGCCAGCAGCCAAGGCTCCTACGAGCAGTACTTC. This gives the protein CASSQGSYEQYF. V usage is TRBV3-1 (or the pseudogene TRBV3-2) and J usage is TRBJ2-7; D gene ambiguous. The CDR3 sequence is 12 residues long. Trimming stripped 1 base from V and 0 bases from J, with 1 base between. Per the germline V gene, CDR1 is LGHDT and CDR2 is YNNKEL (reference sequence).

The rearrangement joins TRBV24-1 to TRBJ1-2; D possibly corresponds to TRBD1 (5 bases). Germline V gene sequence: CDR1 KGHDR, CDR2 SFDVKD. The CDR3 is 12 residues long. With 6 bases removed from V and 5 bases from J, the gap between germline ends came to 9 bases. In DNA, the CDR3 is TGTGCCACCAGTCGGGGGGGGTATGGCTACACCTTC. It translates to CATSRGGYGYTF.

The rearrangement joins TRBV12-3 or TRBV12-4 to TRBJ1-2; possibly TRBD1 for D (5 bases). V gave up 6 bases and J gave up 7 bases, with 12 bases separating them. This CDR3 is 12 amino acids long. CDR3 sequence: CASSQGRVGYTF. The CDR3 coding sequence is TGTGCCAGCAGCCAGGGTCGGGTTGGCTACACCTTC.

This clone was counted between two and nine times. The genes are TRBV5-1 and TRBJ2-2; 14 bases align to TRBD2. Looked up from germline, CDR1 is SGHRS and CDR2 is YFSETQ. CDR3 length: 14 amino acids. Trimming took 7 bases from V and 7 from J; bases not matched to a gene: 3. As DNA, the CDR3 is TGCGCCAGCGGCGGGACTAGCGGGGGCGGGGAGCTGTTTTTT. Translation gives CASGGTSGGGELFF.

J is TRBJ2-7 and V is TRBV12-1; the table assigns TRBD2, which was not confirmed against the DNA. TRBV12-1 is assigned pseudogene status. The CDR3 is 15 residues long. Here the CDR3 DNA reads TGTGCCAGCAGCTATCCTTATGAGGGAATTTACGAGCAGTACTTC. It translates to CASSYPYEGIYEQYF.

The chain links TRBV28 to TRBJ2-7; D tentatively reads TRBD1 or TRBD2 (5 bases each). The CDR3 has 14 residues. The V end lost 3 bases, the J end lost 0 bases, and 9 bases lay between the germline ends. Germline-derived CDR1 and CDR2 are MDHEN and SYDVKM. This CDR3 reads CASSFRDVSYEQYF. Written as DNA, the CDR3 is TGTGCCAGCAGTTTCCGGGACGTCTCCTACGAGCAGTACTTC.

This clone came up once. V and J are TRBV10-2 and TRBJ2-3, with D possibly matching TRBD2 (5 bases). Germline assignment: CDR1 WSHSY and CDR2 SAAADI. The CDR3 is 12 amino acids. The ends were cut back, 6 bases at V and 6 bases at J, with 10 bases in the middle. Written as DNA, the CDR3 is TGCGCCAGCAGCCGGGAACGGGATACGCAGTATTTT. Encoded protein: CASSRERDTQYF.

This sequence joins TRBV5-8 and TRBJ2-3, with 8 bases identical to TRBD1. The CDR3 has 15 amino acids. Trimming at V came to 8 bases and at J to 3 bases, leaving 11 bases not matched to a gene. Germline V gene sequence: CDR1 SGHTS, CDR2 YDEGEE. The CDR3 DNA follows: TGTGCCAGGGTGTACAGGACAGGGCCGACAGATACGCAGTATTTT. Its protein is CARVYRTGPTDTQYF.

The V gene is TRBV9, the J gene TRBJ2-1, with 11 positions matching TRBD2. CDR1 and CDR2 (germline): SGDLS, YYNGEE. Unmatched junction bases numbered 6, after V lost 4 bases and J lost 0 bases. The CDR3 sequence is 17 residues long. CDR3 DNA: TGTGCCAGCAGCTTGGGACTAGCGGCTAGCTCCTACAATGAGCAGTTCTTC. This codes for CASSLGLAASSYNEQFF.

CDR3 in amino acids: CASSLAPWSPRLAGAYEQYF. CDR3 nucleotides: TGTGCCAGCAGCTTAGCTCCGTGGTCCCCAAGACTAGCGGGAGCATACGAGCAGTACTTC. This chain connects TRBV7-6 to TRBJ2-7; TRBD2 aligns across 12 bases. There are 20 residues in the CDR3. CDR1 is SGHVS, CDR2 FNYEAQ, per germline. Trimming at V came to 0 bases and at J to 4 bases, leaving 16 bases not matched to a gene.

The chain links TRBV7-3 to TRBJ1-1; tentatively, D is TRBD1 (5 bases). CDR1 is SGHTA, CDR2 FQGTGA, per germline. V dropped 5 bases and J dropped 0 bases, with 10 bases sitting between them. The CDR3 is 14 residues long. CDR3 in amino acids: CASSRGGMNTEAFF. Here the CDR3 DNA reads TGTGCCAGCAGCCGGGGGGGTATGAACACTGAAGCTTTCTTT.

The chain has TRBV10-3 and TRBJ2-7, with D possibly matching TRBD1 (5 bases). This CDR3 region has 20 residues. Germline V gene sequence: CDR1 ENHRY, CDR2 SYGVKD. The ends were cut back, 0 bases at V and 3 bases at J, with 27 bases in the middle. CDR3 sequence reads: CAISESYVMGHSAGNYEQYF. DNA of the CDR3: TGTGCCATCAGTGAGTCGTATGTCATGGGGCACTCCGCCGGAAACTACGAGCAGTACTTC.

The chain uses TRBV28 and TRBJ2-7; TRBD2 matches at 11 bases. Germline V gene data show CDR1 as MDHEN and CDR2 as SYDVKM. V lost 5 bases and J lost 7; bases outside the gene matches: 10. The length of the CDR3 is 15 residues. CDR3 DNA sequence: TGTGCCAGCAGTCGGACTAGCGGGCTCCTGGCGGAGCAGTACTTC. It is translated as CASSRTSGLLAEQYF.

J is TRBJ2-5 and V is TRBV7-2, with D possibly TRBD2 on 6 matching bases. The germline gives CDR1 SGHTA, CDR2 FQGNSA. Trimming pared 1 base from V and 6 bases from J, leaving 12 bases between. The CDR3 length is 14 residues. In DNA, the CDR3 is TGTGCCAGCAGCTTAGTTGTCGGGAGAAAGACCCAGTACTTC. This sequence encodes CASSLVVGRKTQYF. Supplemented by reference TRBV7-2 and TRBJ2-5, the full variable domain reads GAGVSQSPSNKVTEKGKDVELRCDPISGHTALYWYRQSLGQGLEFLIYFQGNSAPDKSGLPSDRFSAERTGGSVSTLTIQRTQQEDSAVYLCASSLVVGRKTQYFGPGTRLLVL.

V usage is TRBV29-1 and J usage is TRBJ2-7, with D possibly TRBD2 on 5 matching bases. V lost 7 bases and J lost 7, with 20 bases in between. This CDR3 spans 13 amino acids. Germline assignment: CDR1 SQVTM and CDR2 ANQGSEA. The CDR3 protein is CSALLRAPGEQYF. The DNA of the CDR3 is TGCAGCGCTCTCCTCCGGGCGCCGGGGGAGCAGTACTTC.

The V gene is TRBV7-8, the J gene TRBJ1-3; D might be TRBD1 (6 bases). CDR1 is SGHVS and CDR2 is FQNEAQ in the germline V gene. The CDR3 extends over 13 amino acids. V was trimmed by 6 bases and J by 3 bases, leaving 9 bases between them. The CDR3, as DNA: TGTGCCAGCAGGGGGGCTGGTGGAAACACCATATATTTT. It specifies CASRGAGGNTIYF.